Below are 3 T cell receptor beta chains sequenced from a single sample in a study of blood T cell repertoires in COVID-19. Profiling relied on immunoSEQ multiplex PCR, and the TCRdb table lists in-frame clones only, not all of them. The sample yields about 250,000 clones, about 80% seen once. The sample comprised peripheral blood. The receptors here all came from a man at least 80 years old with acute or convalescent COVID-19.

This clone was detected only a few times. The chain recombines TRBV6-5 with TRBJ1-1; the D is unclear. Germline V gene sequence: CDR1 MNHEY, CDR2 SVGAGI. CDR3 length: 13 amino acids. V was trimmed by 4 bases and J by 2 bases, leaving 8 bases between them. CDR3 sequence: CASSLQLNTEAFF. DNA of the CDR3: TGTGCCAGCAGTTTACAGCTAAACACTGAAGCTTTCTTT.

This chain connects TRBV14 to TRBJ2-1, with a possible D match to TRBD1 (6 bases). The ends were cut back, 0 bases at V and 9 bases at J, with 21 bases in the middle. The CDR3 extends over 17 amino acids. Germline-derived CDR1 and CDR2 are SGHDN and FVKESK. The CDR3 sequence is CASSQDSAGRRRGEQFF. The CDR3 DNA is TGTGCCAGCAGCCAAGATTCGGCCGGCAGGCGCAGGGGTGAGCAGTTCTTC.

The gene calls are TRBV5-1 and TRBJ2-1; no firm D call. The CDR3 is 12 amino acids. The germline gives CDR1 SGHRS, CDR2 YFSETQ. With 3 bases removed from V and 10 bases from J, the gap between germline ends came to 11 bases. CDR3 DNA sequence: TGCGCCAGCAGCTCCGAAATCGGGGAGCAGTTCTTC. Amino acids: CASSSEIGEQFF.